This entry lists 20 T cell receptor beta chains sequenced from one sample in a study of cytomegalovirus exposure and HLA in healthy donors. In the PCR, 60 Vbeta and 13 Jbeta primers were used. Produced via immunoSEQ multiplex PCR; TCRdb's table is partial and in-frame only. The table records nearly 100,000 clones, roughly three quarters of them present only once. The sequenced sample was PBMCs. Receptors were obtained from an older woman in good health and CMV-seropositive.

CDR3 sequence: CASSVAGGRAFF. For the CDR3, the DNA is TGTGCCAGCAGTGTGGCAGGGGGGCGAGCTTTCTTT. This chain connects TRBV2 to TRBJ1-1; 7 nucleotides align to TRBD1. CDR3 length equals 12 residues. V lost 4 bases to trimming and J lost 10 bases; unmatched junction nucleotides: 6. In germline, CDR1 is SNHLY, CDR2 FYNNEI.

CDR3 loop: CASSSRPGTSVVGEQFF. The CDR3 bases are TGTGCCAGTAGTTCCCGCCCCGGGACTAGCGTGGTGGGTGAGCAGTTCTTC. The gene calls are TRBV19 and TRBJ2-1; 10 bases match TRBD2. The germline gives CDR1 LNHDA, CDR2 SQIVND (reference sequence). With V trimmed by 5 bases and J by 9 bases, 16 bases remained unmatched. The CDR3 spans 17 residues.

J is TRBJ2-3 and V is TRBV11-1; weak D call: TRBD2 (6 bases). V was clipped by 2 bases and J by 0 bases, with 6 bases between them. Germline V gene lookup returns CDR1 SGHAT and CDR2 FQDESV (reference sequence). CDR3 length: 14 amino acids. The CDR3 DNA reads as TGTGCCAGCAGCTTACTAGCGAGCACAGATACGCAGTATTTT. It yields the protein CASSLLASTDTQYF.

V usage is TRBV6-5 and J usage is TRBJ2-7; 9 bases align to TRBD2. Germline assignment: CDR1 MNHEY and CDR2 SVGAGI. This CDR3 has 13 residues. V lost 5 bases and J lost 5; bases outside the gene matches: 4. The CDR3 region has the DNA TGTGCCAGCAGTCGGACTAGCGTCGACGAGCAGTACTTC. It is translated as CASSRTSVDEQYF.

The chain has TRBV6-1 and TRBJ1-5; D is possibly TRBD1 (5 bases). The germline gives CDR1 MNHNS, CDR2 SASEGT. The CDR3 loop spans 14 amino acids. V was clipped by 7 bases and J by 2 bases, with 12 bases between them. This chain's CDR3 is CASKREQGNQPQHF. CDR3 nucleotides: TGTGCCAGCAAGCGAGAACAGGGCAATCAGCCCCAGCATTTT.

This clone was picked up one time. The rearrangement uses TRBV6-5 and TRBJ1-2; TRBD1 aligns across 11 bases. The CDR3 extends over 14 amino acids. The V gene end was trimmed by 4 bases and the J gene end by 8 bases; junction bases not matched to a gene: 6. Germline-derived CDR1 and CDR2 are MNHEY and SVGAGI. The CDR3 spells CASSFGTGGSGYTF. The CDR3 DNA is TGTGCCAGCAGTTTCGGGACAGGGGGATCGGGCTACACCTTC.

The V gene is TRBV5-6, the J gene TRBJ2-7; 12 bases align to TRBD2. The V gene's germline CDR1 is SGHDT and CDR2 YYEEEE. After removal of 4 bases from V and 0 bases from J, the junction contained 2 bases not matched to a gene. This CDR3 has 15 residues. CDR3 sequence (DNA): TGTGCCAGCAGCACGACTAGCGGGAGCTCCTACGAGCAGTACTTC. Protein sequence: CASSTTSGSSYEQYF.

The gene calls are TRBV30 and TRBJ1-2, with D maybe TRBD1 (5 bases). CDR3 size: 13 residues. From germline, CDR1 is GTSNPN and CDR2 SVGIG (reference sequence). V lost 4 bases and J lost 7, with 16 bases in between. In nucleotides, the CDR3 is TGTGCCTGGACCGTACCGGGGGGTTCTGGCTACACCTTC. Its protein is CAWTVPGGSGYTF.

The chain combines TRBV15 with TRBJ1-4; 7 bases line up with TRBD1. The CDR3 spans 15 residues. The V gene's germline CDR1 is LNHNV and CDR2 YYDKDF (reference sequence). The ends lost 0 bases at V and 12 bases at J; junction bases unmatched: 10. The CDR3 DNA is TGTGCCACCAGCAGAGATCTCACTCCGGGACAGCAACTGTTTTTT. Translated, it gives CATSRDLTPGQQLFF. Full variable domain (outside the CDR3, taken from reference TRBV15 and TRBJ1-4): DAMVIQNPRYQVTQFGKPVTLSCSQTLNHNVMYWYQQKSSQAPKLLFHYYDKDFNNEADTPDNFQSRRPNTSFCFLDIRSPGLGDTAMYLCATSRDLTPGQQLFFGSGTQLSVL.

The sample holds a few counts of this clone. CDR3 sequence (DNA): TGCGCCAGCAGCTCGGACTACTACGAGCAGTACTTC. Translated: CASSSDYYEQYF. The V call is TRBV5-1, the J call TRBJ2-7; D perhaps matches TRBD2 (6 bases). Trimming stripped 3 bases from V and 3 bases from J, with 7 bases between. CDR1 is SGHRS and CDR2 is YFSETQ in the germline V gene. CDR3 length: 12 amino acids.

This sequence joins TRBV19 and TRBJ2-2; D is unclear. The V gene's germline CDR1 is LNHDA and CDR2 SQIVND (reference sequence). The CDR3 loop spans 15 amino acids. V lost 4 bases and J 3 bases, leaving 12 bases between the germline ends. In DNA, the CDR3 is TGTGCCAGTAGTACAGACGGAGTAGACACCGGGGAGCTGTTTTTT. This codes for CASSTDGVDTGELFF.

The chain employs TRBV5-1 and TRBJ2-6, with 8 bases that match TRBD1. The germline gives CDR1 SGHRS, CDR2 YFSETQ. The length of the CDR3 is 17 residues. Trimming at V came to 4 bases and at J to 2 bases, leaving 8 bases not matched to a gene. CDR3 protein: CASSPRQGSAGANVLTF. The CDR3 DNA sequence: TGCGCCAGCAGCCCTCGACAGGGGAGCGCTGGGGCCAACGTCCTGACTTTC.

The J gene is TRBJ2-3, the V gene TRBV6-5; the D gene is possibly TRBD1 (6 bases). V dropped 0 bases and J dropped 4 bases, with 11 bases sitting between them. CDR1 is MNHEY and CDR2 is SVGAGI in the germline V gene. CDR3 length: 15 residues. The CDR3 nucleotides read TGTGCCAGCAGTTACTCGCCCCAGGGGTCAGATACGCAGTATTTT. Amino acids: CASSYSPQGSDTQYF.

This rearrangement joins TRBV6-5 to TRBJ2-5; D perhaps matches TRBD1 (6 bases). Germline V gene lookup returns CDR1 MNHEY and CDR2 SVGAGI. This CDR3 is built from 14 residues. Trimming left V 0 bases short and J 5 bases short, with 10 bases between. This CDR3 is CASSYSYRVETQYF. The CDR3 coding sequence is TGTGCCAGCAGTTACTCGTACAGGGTTGAGACCCAGTACTTC.

The chain combines TRBV6-5 with TRBJ1-2; 10 nucleotides agree with TRBD1. Germline CDR1 MNHEY, CDR2 SVGAGI. There are 15 residues in the CDR3. Germline trimming cut 7 bases from V and 2 bases from J; bases unmatched to any gene: 7. CDR3 region: CASKGDRGINYGYTF. The DNA for the CDR3 is TGTGCCAGCAAGGGGGACAGGGGTATCAACTATGGCTACACCTTC.

This clone was observed a handful of times. The CDR3 nucleotides read TGTGCCAGCAGCGCTGCGGGACTGGCGAGGGAGCAGTACTTC. Translation gives CASSAAGLAREQYF. This chain joins TRBV9 and TRBJ2-7; a weak D match, TRBD2 (6 bases). This CDR3 is built from 14 residues. Trimming shortened V by 3 bases and J by 7 bases, and 17 bases separated the two germline ends. CDR1 is SGDLS and CDR2 is YYNGEE in the germline V gene.

This clone has just a few counts. This chain connects TRBV5-6 to TRBJ2-3; perhaps TRBD2 as D (5 bases). The CDR3 runs 15 residues. The germline V gene has CDR1 SGHDT and CDR2 YYEEEE. V lost 3 bases, J lost 0 bases, and 11 bases lay in between. The CDR3 DNA reads as TGTGCCAGCAGCTCGACTAAACTTAGCACAGATACGCAGTATTTT. This gives the protein CASSSTKLSTDTQYF. The full variable domain, its missing parts supplied by reference TRBV5-6 and TRBJ2-3, is DAGVTQSPTHLIKTRGQQVTLRCSPKSGHDTVSWYQQALGQGPQFIFQYYEEEERQRGNFPDRFSGHQFPNYSSELNVNALLLGDSALYLCASSSTKLSTDTQYFGPGTRLTVL.

The V and J genes are TRBV30 and TRBJ2-6; D gene ambiguous. Germline V gene data show CDR1 as GTSNPN and CDR2 as SVGIG (reference sequence). V lost 6 bases to trimming and J lost 1 base, with 4 bases between them. This CDR3 comprises 12 residues. The CDR3 coding sequence is TGTGCCTGCCAATCTGGGGCCAACGTCCTGACTTTC. This codes for CACQSGANVLTF.

V is TRBV27 and J is TRBJ1-2, with a possible D match to TRBD1 (6 bases). The CDR3 sequence is 13 residues long. CDR1 is MNHEY and CDR2 is SMNVEV in the germline V gene (reference sequence). The V gene lost 6 bases and the J gene lost 6 bases, with 14 bases spanning the gap. The CDR3 spells CASRLDSSDGYTF. The CDR3 DNA is TGTGCCAGCAGACTGGACAGCAGTGATGGCTACACCTTC.

The rearrangement uses TRBV25-1 and TRBJ1-5; 8 nucleotides align to TRBD1. V lost 6 bases, J lost 4 bases, and 2 bases stayed unmatched. Per germline, CDR1 MGHDK and CDR2 SYGVNS. CDR3 size: 13 residues. The CDR3 protein is CASSGQGNQPQHF. The CDR3 region has the DNA TGTGCCAGCAGCGGACAGGGAAATCAGCCCCAGCATTTT.